This T cell receptor beta chain comes out of a study of shared clonotypes between healthy human individuals. Per germline, CDR1 MDHEN and CDR2 SYDVKM. There are 14 residues in the CDR3. Trimming took 2 bases from V and 2 from J, leaving 10 bases between them. Comments on this clone: Its antigen is unknown. In the same sample, other DNA sequences code for this CDR3.

Clones were sequenced by immunoSEQ multiplex PCR, and TCRdb holds only the in-frame ones, with some missing. This table has some 1,600,000 clones, approximately 98% appearing once. The split of CD4+ cells yielded CD45RA+ naive and CD45RA-negative memory subsets. Study-level findings and limits: The sharing of 5% to 5.5% of naive CD4 clonotypes was seen across several donors. The authors sampled blood alone, and tissue repertoires likely differ.

This receptor was taken from a man aged 25-45 years in good health. Sequenced sample: naive CD4+ T cells sorted from blood. Subset of the sample: CD45RA+ positively selected. The rearrangement uses TRBV28 and TRBJ2-7; D uncertain. As DNA, the CDR3 is TGTGCCAGCAGTTTACCCGCGAGTACCTACGAGCAGTACTTC. Its protein is CASSLPASTYEQYF.